The 19 T cell receptor beta chains given below trace back to one sample, sequenced in a study of graft-versus-host responses after intestinal transplantation. No antigen has been identified for these receptors. The repertoire was sequenced with immunoSEQ multiplex PCR; TCRdb's copy has only in-frame clones and lacks some. The repertoire holds about 89,000 clones, with around 92% as singletons. Here the sequenced sample was unstimulated CD4+ T cells sorted from spleen or lymph node cells, taken before intestinal transplant. The receptors were sampled from a human donor who received an intestinal transplant.

J is TRBJ2-6 and V is TRBV2; D remains ambiguous. V gave up 5 bases and J gave up 0 bases, with 8 bases separating them. Germline V gives CDR1 SNHLY, CDR2 FYNNEI. The CDR3 runs to 15 residues. As DNA, the CDR3 is TGTGCCAGCAGTATACAGAGCTCTGGGGCCAACGTCCTGACTTTC. It codes for CASSIQSSGANVLTF. Full variable domain (missing parts from reference TRBV2 and TRBJ2-6): EPEVTQTPSHQVTQMGQEVILRCVPISNHLYFYWYRQILGQKVEFLVSFYNNEISEKSEIFDDQFSVERPDGSNFTLKIRSTKLEDSAMYFCASSIQSSGANVLTFGAGSRLTVL.

This clone was seen just once. V gene TRBV7-9 combines with J gene TRBJ2-3; 9 nucleotides agree with TRBD1. The germline CDR1 and CDR2 sequences are SEHNR and FQNEAQ (reference sequence). Trimming took 3 bases from V and 3 from J; bases not matched to a gene: 10. The CDR3 has 17 residues. The CDR3 reads CASSFPPGQGSTDTQYF. CDR3 nucleotide sequence: TGTGCCAGCAGCTTTCCTCCGGGACAGGGTAGTACAGATACGCAGTATTTT.

The genes are TRBV18 and TRBJ2-5; TRBD1 matches 8 bases. V dropped 2 bases and J dropped 2; count of bases not matched to a gene: 10. The CDR3 covers 17 residues. From germline, CDR1 is KGHSH and CDR2 LQKENI. This CDR3 reads CASSPSGQASLQETQYF. CDR3 DNA sequence: TGTGCCAGCTCACCATCGGGACAGGCCTCCCTTCAAGAGACCCAGTACTTC.

The rearrangement joins TRBV18 to TRBJ1-1, with 9 bases lining up with TRBD1. Trimming at V came to 1 base and at J to 4 bases, leaving 4 bases not matched to a gene. The CDR3 sequence is 15 residues long. In germline, CDR1 is KGHSH, CDR2 LQKENI. CDR3 sequence (DNA): TGTGCCAGCTCACCACAGGCGACAGGGGGCACTGAAGCTTTCTTT. Translation gives CASSPQATGGTEAFF.

The chain has TRBV7-8 and TRBJ1-4, with TRBD1 identical over 7 bases. This CDR3 is 16 amino acids long. The germline CDR1 and CDR2 sequences are SGHVS and FQNEAQ. The V and J ends lost 2 bases and 2 bases, in that order; junction bases with no gene match: 5. The CDR3 sequence is CASSLSRGRTNEKLFF. CDR3 coding DNA: TGTGCCAGCAGCTTAAGTAGGGGGCGGACTAATGAAAAACTGTTTTTT.

In its sample, this clone was seen once. The V gene is TRBV9, the J gene TRBJ2-3; TRBD2 matches at 12 bases. CDR3 length equals 17 residues. Looked up from germline, CDR1 is SGDLS and CDR2 is YYNGEE. V shed 4 bases, J shed 1 base, and the junction held 7 bases outside the gene matches. DNA of the CDR3: TGTGCCAGCAGCAAGCTCCTAGCGGGGGGGGGCACAGATACGCAGTATTTT. Its translation: CASSKLLAGGGTDTQYF.

The chain links TRBV15 to TRBJ1-5; D gene ambiguous. The V gene's germline CDR1 is LNHNV and CDR2 YYDKDF (reference sequence). Trimming pared 0 bases from V and 4 bases from J, leaving 10 bases between. The CDR3 spans 15 residues. The CDR3 bases are TGTGCCACCAGCAGAGATATGCCGGGGAATCAGCCCCAGCATTTT. Translation gives CATSRDMPGNQPQHF.

The chain uses TRBV7-7 and TRBJ2-5; a possible D gene is TRBD2 (6 bases). CDR1 and CDR2 (germline): SSHAT, FNYEAQ (reference sequence). This CDR3 is built from 14 residues. The V gene lost 0 bases and the J gene lost 5 bases, with 10 bases spanning the gap. CDR3 sequence (DNA): TGTGCCAGCAGCTTAGCCGGGGGTCGGGAGACCCAGTACTTC. This codes for CASSLAGGRETQYF.

V usage is TRBV10-3 and J usage is TRBJ2-3; D perhaps matches TRBD1 (5 bases). This CDR3 region has 11 residues. Trimming removed 5 bases from V and 5 bases from J, with 5 bases in between. Germline V gene lookup returns CDR1 ENHRY and CDR2 SYGVKD. This CDR3 reads CAISQGDTQYF. In DNA form, the CDR3 reads TGTGCCATCAGTCAGGGAGATACGCAGTATTTT.

This chain joins TRBV11-3 and TRBJ2-1, with a weak D call TRBD1 (6 bases). The CDR3 has 16 residues. The V and J ends lost 0 bases and 4 bases respectively, with 13 bases between them. In germline, CDR1 is SGHNT, CDR2 YENEEA. CDR3 loop: CASSLELSDRYNEQFF. DNA of the CDR3: TGTGCCAGCAGCTTAGAACTCTCGGACAGATACAATGAGCAGTTCTTC.

The chain combines TRBV7-2 with TRBJ2-5; possibly TRBD2 for D (5 bases). Germline V CDR1 and CDR2: SGHTA, FQGNSA. V gave up 1 base and J gave up 1 base, with 7 bases separating them. CDR3 length: 14 residues. CDR3 nucleotides: TGTGCCAGCAGCTTAGATAGCGCCCAAGAGACCCAGTACTTC. This encodes CASSLDSAQETQYF.

The chain combines TRBV5-1 with TRBJ2-7; 7 bases are shared with TRBD1. J gave up 13 bases and V 0 bases, and 10 bases lay outside the gene matches. Germline lookup yields CDR1 SGHRS and CDR2 YFSETQ. This CDR3 has 13 residues. DNA of the CDR3: TGCGCCAGCAGCTTGGAGCCGACAGGGTTCGAATACTTC. Protein product: CASSLEPTGFEYF.

V usage is TRBV7-8 and J usage is TRBJ2-7, with D hard to call. CDR3 length equals 13 residues. CDR1 is SGHVS and CDR2 is FQNEAQ in the germline V gene. V shed 4 bases and J shed 6 bases, with 13 bases lying between them. CDR3 protein: CASSSQWSGEQYF. The DNA for the CDR3 is TGTGCCAGCAGCTCCCAGTGGAGTGGCGAGCAGTACTTC. The complete variable domain, with remaining parts taken from reference TRBV7-8 and TRBJ2-7, reads GAGVSQSPRYKVAKRGQDVALRCDPISGHVSLFWYQQALGQGPEFLTYFQNEAQLDKSGLPSDRFFAERPEGSVSTLKIQRTQQEDSAVYLCASSSQWSGEQYFGPGTRLTVT.

This clone was observed a single time. V and J are TRBV27 and TRBJ1-6, with D tentatively TRBD1 (5 bases). The V and J ends lost 5 bases and 4 bases respectively, with 15 bases between them. Germline CDR1 is MNHEY and CDR2 is SMNVEV (reference sequence). The CDR3 totals 16 residues. The CDR3 here is CASSREGQIYNSPLHF. CDR3 in DNA: TGTGCCAGCAGTCGGGAGGGGCAGATTTATAATTCACCCCTCCACTTT.

The chain links TRBV12-5 to TRBJ1-1, with D perhaps matching TRBD1 (5 bases). The germline CDR1 and CDR2 sequences are LGHNT and FRNRAP. The V end was cut by 5 bases, the J end by 3 bases, with 16 bases between. The CDR3 runs 15 residues. CDR3 DNA sequence: TGTGCTAGTGGTCCCCGTGGGGGGGAGTACACTGAAGCTTTCTTT. Translation gives CASGPRGGEYTEAFF.

The chain is built from TRBV30 and TRBJ1-2; 10 bases align to TRBD1. Germline assignment: CDR1 GTSNPN and CDR2 SVGIG (reference sequence). The junction had 3 bases not matched to a gene; V was cut back by 0 bases and J by 2 bases. The CDR3 length is 15 residues. The CDR3 DNA follows: TGTGCCTGGAGTGTACGGGGACAGGGGAACTATGGCTACACCTTC. The encoded protein is CAWSVRGQGNYGYTF.

The rearrangement uses TRBV9 and TRBJ2-3; 9 positions agree with TRBD2. Germline V gene data show CDR1 as SGDLS and CDR2 as YYNGEE. The length of the CDR3 is 14 residues. J lost 1 base, V lost 3 bases, and 0 bases had no gene match. In DNA, the CDR3 is TGTGCCAGCAGCGCTAGCGGGGGCACAGATACGCAGTATTTT. Translation: CASSASGGTDTQYF.

This clone has only one observation. The rearrangement uses TRBV5-1 and TRBJ2-3, with 7 bases lining up with TRBD2. Germline V lookup: CDR1 SGHRS, CDR2 YFSETQ. V gave up 7 bases and J gave up 1 base; unmatched junction bases: 12. CDR3 length: 16 residues. CDR3 bases: TGCGCCAGCGCTAGGCCCTTGGCGGGGGGCACAGATACGCAGTATTTT. It yields the protein CASARPLAGGTDTQYF.

The chain couples TRBV7-2 to TRBJ2-5, with TRBD1 identical over 7 bases. The junction had 3 bases not matched to a gene; V was cut back by 5 bases and J by 0 bases. The CDR3 has 14 amino acids. The V gene's germline CDR1 is SGHTA and CDR2 FQGNSA. The chain's CDR3 is CASSLQGDQETQYF. CDR3 nucleotides: TGTGCCAGCAGCCTCCAGGGGGACCAAGAGACCCAGTACTTC.